This T cell receptor (beta chain) was identified in a study of OX40 agonist ivuxolimab in advanced cancers. For the study at large: Treatment of patients was with ivuxolimab, an agonistic anti-OX40 (CD134) antibody. The study's findings and limits: Expanded clones tended on average to be more numerous among CD8+ T cells than CD4+. Blood T cells, both CD4+ and CD8+, expanded clonally by week 6 at 0.1 to 3.0 mg/kg.

Patients were ruled out by autoimmune disease history or systemic immunosuppression. This clone was observed once. The target antigen is unknown. TCRdb keeps only in-frame clones here, not all; method: immunoSEQ multiplex PCR. In the table there are 40,000 to 45,000 clones, about four fifths of which are singletons. The sequence was obtained from an adult with an advanced solid tumor such as melanoma, head and neck, liver or kidney cancer. Sequenced here: CD4+ or CD8+ T cells sorted from blood, sampled in a trial of the OX40 agonist ivuxolimab.

The chain's CDR3 is CASSLLVVYEQYF. In nucleotides, the CDR3 is TGTGCCAGCAGCTTGCTAGTTGTCTACGAGCAGTACTTC. The chain links TRBV7-6 to TRBJ2-7; D is ambiguous. The CDR3 totals 13 residues. The germline V gene encodes CDR1 SGHVS and CDR2 FNYEAQ. V was cut by 3 bases and J by 3 bases, with 9 bases left in between.